This T cell receptor (beta chain) was obtained from a study of T cell responses to AZD1222 COVID-19 vaccine. Overall study: Analysis merged second doses at about 4 or about 12 weeks. Study results and caveats: Every sample of the repertoires postdated the peak T cell response.

The protocol was immunoSEQ multiplex PCR, while the TCRdb copy is restricted to in-frame clones and leaves out a portion. Of 120,000 to 150,000 clones listed, over 75% are singletons. This CDR3 is 14 amino acids long. V gave up 4 bases and J gave up 4 bases, with 13 bases separating them. Germline CDR1 and CDR2: MNHEY and SVGEGT. Details on this clone: No antigen is known for it.

This TCR came from an adult in good health. The chain uses TRBV6-2 or TRBV6-3 and TRBJ1-1, with D possibly matching TRBD1 (5 bases). The source material was peripheral blood, sampled on day 0 of AZD1222 vaccination. CDR3 sequence: CASSSHGQATEAFF. As DNA, the CDR3 is TGTGCCAGCAGTTCTCATGGACAAGCCACTGAAGCTTTCTTT.